A selection of T cell receptor beta chains follows, all from one sample in a study of beta chain features in type 1 diabetes. The repertoire was sequenced with immunoSEQ multiplex PCR; TCRdb's copy has only in-frame clones and lacks some. The data hold hundreds of thousands of clones, with approximately 15% observed a single time. Input material: naive CD4+ T cells from blood. These receptors came from a man under 40 in good health. CDR3s include the opening cysteine and the closing phenylalanine or tryptophan. Fields, in order: V gene, D gene, J gene, clone size, CDR3 DNA, CDR3 protein. The D gene is left open where the match is weak. A row's size may be missing; if present it is once, few, many or a size class.

>TRBV6-5|.|TRBJ2-6|.
TGTGCCAGCAGTTTTGATTGGGGGGCCAACGTCCTGACTTTC
CASSFDWGANVLTF
>TRBV5-4|.|TRBJ2-1|.
TGTGCCAGCAGCACCCCCCCGAGCTCCTACAATGAGCAGTTCTTC
CASSTPPSSYNEQFF
>TRBV7-2|TRBD2|TRBJ2-1|few
TGTGCCAGCAGCGCCGGGACTAGCGGGGAGCAGTTCTTC
CASSAGTSGEQFF
>TRBV9|TRBD2|TRBJ2-1|few
TGTGCCAGCAGCGTAGACCCGGGACTAGCTCTACAACATGAGCAGTTCTTC
CASSVDPGLALQHEQFF
>TRBV5-1|.|TRBJ2-6|many
TGCGCCAGCAGCGTCAGCGGAGATAGATTAAGGGCCAACGTCCTGACTTTC
CASSVSGDRLRANVLTF
>TRBV25-1|.|TRBJ1-1|.
TGTGCCAGCAGTGATGGTAAGGGCTCGGAGAACACTGAAGCTTTCTTT
CASSDGKGSENTEAFF
>TRBV29-1|TRBD1|TRBJ1-2|.
TGCAGCGTGACCACAGGGGCGCGCTATGGCTACACCTTC
CSVTTGARYGYTF
>TRBV7-2|.|TRBJ2-2|.
TGTGCCAGCAGCTTTTTCCTATTGAACACCGGGGAGCTGTTTTTT
CASSFFLLNTGELFF
>TRBV14|.|TRBJ2-1|many
TGTGCCAGCAGCCGAATATCGACCTCAGACAATGAGCAGTTCTTC
CASSRISTSDNEQFF
>TRBV7-9|.|TRBJ2-3|.
TGTGCCAGCCACGAATTGGCGACCATGGATACGCAGTATTTT
CASHELATMDTQYF
>TRBV7-9|TRBD2|TRBJ2-1|.
TGTGCCAGCAGCCAAATCCTAGCGGGAGGGTACGAGCAGTTCTTC
CASSQILAGGYEQFF
>TRBV9|TRBD2|TRBJ2-3|few
TGTGCCAGCAGCGCCGGACTAGCTAGCACAGATACGCAGTATTTT
CASSAGLASTDTQYF
>TRBV29-1|.|TRBJ2-1|many
TGCAGCGTTCAGGGTGGGGCCTCCTACAATGAGCAGTTCTTC
CSVQGGASYNEQFF
>TRBV25-1|.|TRBJ1-1|.
TGTGCCAGCAGTGACTCCCGGACGGCTGAGAACACTGAAGCTTTCTTT
CASSDSRTAENTEAFF
>TRBV11-3|TRBD2|TRBJ2-1|.
TGTGCCAGCAGCTTAGGGGGACTAGCGTACAATGAGCAGTTCTTC
CASSLGGLAYNEQFF
>TRBV18|TRBD2|TRBJ2-1|.
TGTGCCAGCTCCGCACGGACTAGCGGAGCATACAATGAGCAGTTCTTC
CASSARTSGAYNEQFF
>TRBV2|.|TRBJ1-2|.
TGTGCCACGTTAGGACAGACATATGGCTACACCTTC
CATLGQTYGYTF
>TRBV4-3|TRBD1|TRBJ2-7|few
TGCGCCAGCAGCCTGACCTGGGACAGGGACTACGAGCAGTACTTC
CASSLTWDRDYEQYF
>TRBV19|.|TRBJ2-5|few
TGTGCCAGTAGTGTCGGCGGTCAAGAGACCCAGTACTTC
CASSVGGQETQYF
>TRBV2|.|TRBJ1-5|.
TGTGCCAGCAGTGAACAGGGGATCAATCAGCCCCAGCATTTT
CASSEQGINQPQHF
>TRBV29-1|.|TRBJ2-5|.
TGCAGCGTTGCATTAGATCTAATGAGGTGGGAGACCCAGTACTTC
CSVALDLMRWETQYF